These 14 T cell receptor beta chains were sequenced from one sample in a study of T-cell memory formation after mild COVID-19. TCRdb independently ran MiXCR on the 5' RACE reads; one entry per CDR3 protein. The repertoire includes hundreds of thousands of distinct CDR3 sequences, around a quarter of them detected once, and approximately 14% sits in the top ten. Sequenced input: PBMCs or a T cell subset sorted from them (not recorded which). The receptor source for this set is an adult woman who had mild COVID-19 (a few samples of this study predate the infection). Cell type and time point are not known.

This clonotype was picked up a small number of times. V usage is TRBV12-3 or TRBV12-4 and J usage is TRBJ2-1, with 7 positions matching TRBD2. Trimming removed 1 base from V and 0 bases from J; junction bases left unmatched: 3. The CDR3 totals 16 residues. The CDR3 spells CASSLVRTSSYNEQFF. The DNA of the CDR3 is TGTGCCAGCAGTTTAGTTCGGACTAGCTCCTACAATGAGCAGTTCTTC.

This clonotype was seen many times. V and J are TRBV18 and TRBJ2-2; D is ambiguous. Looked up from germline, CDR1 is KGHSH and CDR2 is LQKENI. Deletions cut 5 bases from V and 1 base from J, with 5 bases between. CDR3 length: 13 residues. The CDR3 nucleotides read TGTGCCAGCTCAATACAGAACACCGGGGAGCTGTTTTTT. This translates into CASSIQNTGELFF.

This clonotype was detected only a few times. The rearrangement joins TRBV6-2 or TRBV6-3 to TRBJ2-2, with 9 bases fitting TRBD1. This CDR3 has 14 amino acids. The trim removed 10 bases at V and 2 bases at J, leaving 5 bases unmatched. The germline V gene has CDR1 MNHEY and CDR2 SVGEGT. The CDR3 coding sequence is TGTGCCACCGGACAGGGGAGCAACACCGGGGAGCTGTTTTTT. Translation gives CATGQGSNTGELFF.

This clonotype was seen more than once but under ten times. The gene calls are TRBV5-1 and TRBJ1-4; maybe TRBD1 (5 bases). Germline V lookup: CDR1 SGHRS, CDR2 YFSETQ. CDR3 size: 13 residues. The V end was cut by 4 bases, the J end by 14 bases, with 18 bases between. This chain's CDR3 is CASSPGTRERLFF. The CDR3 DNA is TGCGCCAGCAGCCCTGGGACGAGGGAAAGGCTGTTTTTT.

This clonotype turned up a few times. CDR3 region: CASSLDYRVGNTEAFF. CDR3 nucleotides: TGTGCCAGCAGCTTAGATTACAGGGTGGGGAACACTGAAGCTTTCTTT. V gene TRBV7-7 combines with J gene TRBJ1-1, with a weak D call TRBD1 (6 bases). V lost 1 base and J lost 1, with 13 bases in between. This CDR3 is built from 16 residues. CDR1 and CDR2 (germline): SSHAT, FNYEAQ (reference sequence).

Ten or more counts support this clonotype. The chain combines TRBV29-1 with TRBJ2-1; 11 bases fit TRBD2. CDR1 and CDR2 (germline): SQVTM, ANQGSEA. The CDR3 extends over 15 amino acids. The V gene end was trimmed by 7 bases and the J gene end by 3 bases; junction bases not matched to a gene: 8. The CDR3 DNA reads TGCAGCGAGCGTCCCCTAGCGGGAGGCTACAATGAGCAGTTCTTC. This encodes CSERPLAGGYNEQFF.

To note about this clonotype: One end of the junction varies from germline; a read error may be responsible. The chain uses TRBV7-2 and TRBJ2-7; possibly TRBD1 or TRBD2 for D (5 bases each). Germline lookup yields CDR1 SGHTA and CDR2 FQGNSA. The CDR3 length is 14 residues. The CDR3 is CASSLGRGGYEQYF. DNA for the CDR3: TGCGCCAGCAGCTTGGGTCGGGGCGGCTACGAGCAGTACTTC. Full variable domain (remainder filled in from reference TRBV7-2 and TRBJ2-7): GAGVSQSPSNKVTEKGKDVELRCDPISGHTALYWYRQSLGQGLEFLIYFQGNSAPDKSGLPSDRFSAERTGGSVSTLTIQRTQQEDSAVYLCASSLGRGGYEQYFGPGTRLTVT.

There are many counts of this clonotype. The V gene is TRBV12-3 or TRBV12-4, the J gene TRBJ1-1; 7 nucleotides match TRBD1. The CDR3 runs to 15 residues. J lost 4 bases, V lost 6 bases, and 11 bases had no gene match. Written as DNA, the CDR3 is TGTGCCAGCAGCCCCCACAGGGGAGGAGGCACTGAAGCTTTCTTT. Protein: CASSPHRGGGTEAFF.

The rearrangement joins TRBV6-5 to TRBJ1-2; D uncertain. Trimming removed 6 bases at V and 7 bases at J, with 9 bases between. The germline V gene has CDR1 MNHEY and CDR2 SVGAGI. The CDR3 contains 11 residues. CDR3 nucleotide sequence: TGTGCCAGCAGGGGGATGGGTGGCTACACCTTC. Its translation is CASRGMGGYTF.

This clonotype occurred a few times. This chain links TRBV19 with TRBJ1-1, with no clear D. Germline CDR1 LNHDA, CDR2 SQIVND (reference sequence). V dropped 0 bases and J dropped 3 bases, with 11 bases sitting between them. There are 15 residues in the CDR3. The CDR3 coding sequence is TGTGCCAGTAGTATAGATCCGGGTTATTACACTGAAGCTTTCTTT. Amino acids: CASSIDPGYYTEAFF.

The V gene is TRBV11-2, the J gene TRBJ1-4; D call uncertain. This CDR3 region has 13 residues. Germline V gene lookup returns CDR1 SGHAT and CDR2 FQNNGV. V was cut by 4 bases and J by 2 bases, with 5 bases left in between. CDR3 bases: TGTGCCAGCAGCTCAAGGACTAATGAAAAACTGTTTTTT. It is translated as CASSSRTNEKLFF.

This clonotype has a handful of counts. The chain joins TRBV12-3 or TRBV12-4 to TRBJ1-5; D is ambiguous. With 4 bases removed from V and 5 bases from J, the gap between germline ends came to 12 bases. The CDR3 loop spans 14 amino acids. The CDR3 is CASSSFATDQPQHF. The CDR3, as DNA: TGTGCCAGCAGTTCCTTTGCAACAGATCAGCCCCAGCATTTT.

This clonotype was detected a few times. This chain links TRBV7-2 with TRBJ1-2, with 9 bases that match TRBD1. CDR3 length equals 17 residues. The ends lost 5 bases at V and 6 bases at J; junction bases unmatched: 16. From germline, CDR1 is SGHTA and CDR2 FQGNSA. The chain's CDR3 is CASSPSGTGYEFDGYTF. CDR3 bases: TGTGCCAGCAGCCCTTCCGGGACAGGGTATGAATTTGATGGCTACACCTTC.

The CDR3 coding sequence is TGTGCCTGGAGTGTGTCCCCGGCGGGAGGGTACGAGCAGTACTTC. It yields the protein CAWSVSPAGGYEQYF. V is TRBV30 and J is TRBJ2-7; the match to TRBD2 covers 9 bases. The CDR3 covers 15 residues. The germline gives CDR1 GTSNPN, CDR2 SVGIG (reference sequence). V trimming: 0 bases; J trimming: 4 bases; junction bases outside the gene matches: 7.